Sequencing of this T cell receptor (beta chain) was carried out in a study of T cell changes during pregnancy in multiple sclerosis. TCRdb's copy holds only in-frame clones and misses some; the assay was immunoSEQ multiplex PCR. The table lists fewer than 90,000 clones, around 93% of them singletons. Germline V lookup: CDR1 LGHNA, CDR2 YNFKEQ. V was cut by 3 bases and J by 0 bases, with 10 bases left in between. CDR3 length equals 15 residues. The sequenced sample was peripheral blood, obtained in the third trimester of pregnancy. The genes are TRBV4-2 and TRBJ2-3; possibly TRBD1 for D (5 bases). This receptor was identified in a female donor in good health, enrolled as a control in a pregnancy study. The CDR3 nucleotides are TGTGCCAGCAGCCAGCTGACAGCTAGCACAGATACGCAGTATTTT. This translates into CASSQLTASTDTQYF.